The sequence of this T cell receptor (beta chain) was determined in a study of blood T cell repertoires in COVID-19. Study information: COVID-19 samples, acute and convalescent, were from the United States, Italy and Spain. T cells, B-cell-depleted T cells, or PBMCs provided the cDNA or gDNA that served as material.

CDR3 size: 16 residues. In germline, CDR1 is SGHTS, CDR2 YDEGEE. Trimming cost V 0 bases and J 4 bases; bases outside gene matches: 7. The protocol was immunoSEQ multiplex PCR, while the TCRdb copy is restricted to in-frame clones and leaves out a portion. The data hold some 120,000 clones, with 65% to 85% observed a single time. This clone was picked up one time. The sequenced material came from peripheral blood. The receptor's source is a man in his 70s with acute or convalescent COVID-19. The chain recombines TRBV5-8 with TRBJ1-3; TRBD1 aligns across 7 bases. CDR3 bases: TGTGCCAGCAGCTTGGGACAGGGAGCGGGCGGAAACACCATATATTTT. This sequence encodes CASSLGQGAGGNTIYF.